Shown below are 30 T cell receptor beta chains from a single sample sequenced in a study of blood T cell repertoires in COVID-19. The assay was immunoSEQ multiplex PCR, and TCRdb's table has in-frame clones only and misses some. The sample carries 75,000 or so clones, around 80% recorded once. The sample taken for sequencing was peripheral blood. The origin of the receptors is a man aged 60-69 years with acute or convalescent COVID-19.

The gene calls are TRBV28 and TRBJ2-3; D perhaps matches TRBD1 (5 bases). Trimming took off 2 bases at V and 3 bases at J, with 6 bases between the two ends. Germline loops: CDR1 MDHEN, CDR2 SYDVKM. The CDR3 has 13 amino acids. In DNA form, the CDR3 reads TGTGCCAGCAGTTTAGCAGGGACAGATACGCAGTATTTT. It is translated as CASSLAGTDTQYF. Full variable domain (rest looked up from reference TRBV28 and TRBJ2-3): DVKVTQSSRYLVKRTGEKVFLECVQDMDHENMFWYRQDPGLGLRLIYFSYDVKMKEKGDIPEGYSVSREKKERFSLILESASTNQTSMYLCASSLAGTDTQYFGPGTRLTVL.

This chain uses TRBV30 with TRBJ1-5; TRBD1 matches 7 bases. This CDR3 spans 13 amino acids. J lost 5 bases, V lost 2 bases, and 3 bases had no gene match. Looked up from germline, CDR1 is GTSNPN and CDR2 is SVGIG (reference sequence). This CDR3 reads CAWSRQGDQPQHF. DNA of the CDR3: TGTGCCTGGAGTAGACAGGGTGATCAGCCCCAGCATTTT.

V and J are TRBV29-1 and TRBJ2-3; 9 bases agree with TRBD2. The germline V gene encodes CDR1 SQVTM and CDR2 ANQGSEA. The CDR3 is made up of 14 amino acids. V trimming: 4 bases; J trimming: 4 bases; junction bases outside the gene matches: 6. This CDR3 reads CSVAPGLASDTQYF. CDR3 coding DNA: TGCAGCGTTGCGCCGGGACTAGCATCAGATACGCAGTATTTT.

The chain combines TRBV24-1 with TRBJ1-2; perhaps TRBD1 as D (6 bases). CDR1 is KGHDR and CDR2 is SFDVKD in the germline V gene. The CDR3 consists of 12 residues. Deletions cut 7 bases from V and 2 bases from J, with 7 bases between. CDR3 sequence reads: CATRDRNYGYTF. CDR3 coding DNA: TGTGCCACCAGGGACAGAAACTATGGCTACACCTTC.

The rearrangement links TRBV6-1 to TRBJ2-3, with 7 bases fitting TRBD1. This CDR3 spans 16 amino acids. V was clipped by 4 bases and J by 6 bases; unmatched bases: 13. Germline V gene sequence: CDR1 MNHNS, CDR2 SASEGT. Written as DNA, the CDR3 is TGTGCCAGCAGTGTCATTTGGGGGACAGAAGTTGATACGCAGTATTTT. Translation: CASSVIWGTEVDTQYF.

This clone was picked up one time. The chain employs TRBV27 and TRBJ1-2; a weak D match, TRBD1 (6 bases). This CDR3 has 14 residues. V lost 4 bases to trimming and J lost 4 bases, with 13 bases between them. Germline V gene sequence: CDR1 MNHEY, CDR2 SMNVEV (reference sequence). CDR3 amino acids: CASSSTGLIYGYTF. CDR3 bases: TGTGCCAGCAGTTCCACAGGGTTGATCTATGGCTACACCTTC.

Here the CDR3 reads CASSDGGQAFF. The CDR3 coding sequence is TGTGCCAGCAGCGACGGGGGTCAAGCTTTCTTT. The chain has TRBV6-2 or TRBV6-3 and TRBJ1-1; a possible D gene is TRBD1 (5 bases). The CDR3 is 11 amino acids. Germline CDR1 reads MNHEY; CDR2 reads SVGEGT. V was cut by 6 bases and J by 9 bases, with 11 bases left in between.

The chain has TRBV11-2 and TRBJ2-3; maybe TRBD2 (6 bases). Trimming cost V 3 bases and J 3 bases, with 16 bases left between them. The CDR3 loop spans 16 amino acids. Germline-derived CDR1 and CDR2 are SGHAT and FQNNGV. CDR3 protein: CASSLLSLRETDTQYF. The DNA of the CDR3 is TGTGCCAGCAGCTTGTTATCGTTGCGGGAAACAGATACGCAGTATTTT.

The gene calls are TRBV18 and TRBJ1-1, with TRBD1 matching over 7 bases. The V segment lost 1 base and the J segment 2 bases; nucleotides outside the gene matches: 13. This CDR3 is 18 amino acids long. Germline values: CDR1 KGHSH, CDR2 LQKENI. CDR3 amino acids: CASSPRGTALGGNTEAFF. DNA for the CDR3: TGTGCCAGCTCACCACGGGGGACAGCCCTGGGGGGAAACACTGAAGCTTTCTTT.

The chain is built from TRBV18 and TRBJ1-5, with D uncertain. Germline V lookup: CDR1 KGHSH, CDR2 LQKENI. This CDR3 comprises 14 residues. With 3 bases removed from V and 3 bases from J, the gap between germline ends came to 9 bases. CDR3 in amino acids: CASSPTDDNQPQHF. The CDR3 DNA reads TGTGCCAGCTCACCCACAGATGACAATCAGCCCCAGCATTTT.

The V gene is TRBV6-5, the J gene TRBJ1-5; 7 nucleotides match TRBD1. Germline CDR1 reads MNHEY; CDR2 reads SVGAGI. After removal of 5 bases from V and 4 bases from J, the junction contained 8 bases not matched to a gene. This CDR3 region has 15 residues. In nucleotides, the CDR3 is TGTGCCAGCAGTAAAATGGGACAGACTAATCAGCCCCAGCATTTT. Translation: CASSKMGQTNQPQHF.

The chain recombines TRBV7-2 with TRBJ1-2, with TRBD1 matching 7 bases. Germline trimming cut 5 bases from V and 6 bases from J; bases unmatched to any gene: 9. This CDR3 region has 14 residues. Germline values: CDR1 SGHTA, CDR2 FQGNSA. CDR3 residues: CASSPWTGEDGYTF. The DNA for the CDR3 is TGTGCCAGCAGCCCGTGGACAGGAGAGGATGGCTACACCTTC.

The rearrangement links TRBV30 to TRBJ1-5; D remains ambiguous. The V gene lost 1 base and the J gene lost 4 bases, with 11 bases spanning the gap. Germline V lookup: CDR1 GTSNPN, CDR2 SVGIG (reference sequence). The CDR3 extends over 14 amino acids. The chain's CDR3 is CAWSGRGGNQPQHF. The CDR3 DNA follows: TGTGCCTGGAGTGGTCGGGGTGGAAATCAGCCCCAGCATTTT.

V and J are TRBV6-2 or TRBV6-3 and TRBJ1-3; D gene ambiguous. Trimming removed 1 base from V and 3 bases from J, with 13 bases in between. The CDR3 length is 16 residues. CDR1 is MNHEY and CDR2 is SVGEGT in the germline V gene. The CDR3 nucleotides read TGTGCCAGCAGTTACTTACAGCCCGCCGTTGGAAACACCATATATTTT. Translated: CASSYLQPAVGNTIYF.

CDR3: CASSPPGQRFYGYTF. The CDR3, as DNA: TGTGCCAGCAGCCCCCCGGGACAGAGGTTCTATGGCTACACCTTC. The V gene is TRBV5-4, the J gene TRBJ1-2, with 7 bases aligning to TRBD1. Germline-derived CDR1 and CDR2 are SGHNT and YYREEE (reference sequence). With V trimmed by 4 bases and J by 4 bases, 10 bases remained unmatched. The length of the CDR3 is 15 residues.

This clone was observed a few times. The J gene is TRBJ2-1, the V gene TRBV5-1; TRBD1 matches 7 bases. J was trimmed by 3 bases and V by 4 bases; bases with no gene match: 7. Per germline, CDR1 SGHRS and CDR2 YFSETQ. The CDR3 extends over 15 amino acids. CDR3 nucleotide sequence: TGCGCCAGCAGCATTACAGGGGACGGCTACAATGAGCAGTTCTTC. It translates to CASSITGDGYNEQFF.

The chain couples TRBV5-1 to TRBJ2-1; TRBD1 aligns across 7 bases. The CDR3 has 13 amino acids. Germline values: CDR1 SGHRS, CDR2 YFSETQ. The junction had 3 bases not matched to a gene; V was cut back by 4 bases and J by 5 bases. CDR3 DNA: TGCGCCAGCAGCCTGACAGGGAACAATGAGCAGTTCTTC. Amino acid sequence: CASSLTGNNEQFF.

The rearrangement links TRBV6-1 to TRBJ1-6; D possibly corresponds to TRBD1 (5 bases). CDR1 is MNHNS, CDR2 SASEGT, per germline. This CDR3 spans 13 amino acids. Trimming stripped 0 bases from V and 10 bases from J, with 7 bases between. CDR3 DNA sequence: TGTGCCAGCAGTGAAGCCAGGGCATCACCCCTCCACTTT. Its translation: CASSEARASPLHF.

This sequence joins TRBV4-2 and TRBJ1-5, with no clear D. Per germline, CDR1 LGHNA and CDR2 YNFKEQ. Trimming pared 4 bases from V and 5 bases from J, leaving 9 bases between. The length of the CDR3 is 13 residues. In DNA form, the CDR3 reads TGTGCCAGCAGCCCAGAGCGGGATCAGCCCCAGCATTTT. The encoded protein is CASSPERDQPQHF.

The chain carries TRBV7-8 and TRBJ2-5; 9 nucleotides line up with TRBD1. The germline V gene encodes CDR1 SGHVS and CDR2 FQNEAQ. The CDR3 loop spans 15 amino acids. J lost 4 bases, V lost 11 bases, and 14 bases had no gene match. CDR3 protein: CAVPMTGGYGETQYF. The CDR3 coding sequence is TGTGCCGTACCTATGACAGGGGGTTATGGAGAGACCCAGTACTTC. The full variable domain, completed using reference TRBV7-8 and TRBJ2-5, is GAGVSQSPRYKVAKRGQDVALRCDPISGHVSLFWYQQALGQGPEFLTYFQNEAQLDKSGLPSDRFFAERPEGSVSTLKIQRTQQEDSAVYLCAVPMTGGYGETQYFGPGTRLLVL.

The table lists this clone with a few counts. The gene calls are TRBV28 and TRBJ2-7; no firm D call. This CDR3 spans 12 amino acids. CDR1 and CDR2 from the germline V gene are MDHEN and SYDVKM. With 6 bases removed from V and 4 bases from J, the gap between germline ends came to 10 bases. CDR3 region: CASSKTRYEQYF. For the CDR3, the DNA is TGTGCCAGCAGCAAGACGCGGTACGAGCAGTACTTC.

V and J are TRBV28 and TRBJ1-5; 8 positions match TRBD1. The ends lost 8 bases at V and 7 bases at J; junction bases unmatched: 16. The CDR3 is 16 amino acids. Germline V gene lookup returns CDR1 MDHEN and CDR2 SYDVKM. The DNA of the CDR3 is TGTGCCAGCGGTCCGCCGACAGGGGTAGGTAGGCAGCCCCAGCATTTT. Translating gives CASGPPTGVGRQPQHF.

The rearrangement uses TRBV28 and TRBJ2-4; D is unclear. The germline CDR1 and CDR2 sequences are MDHEN and SYDVKM. This CDR3 comprises 13 residues. The V and J ends lost 3 bases and 7 bases respectively, with 10 bases between them. This CDR3 reads CASSFPTRNIQYF. In DNA form, the CDR3 reads TGTGCCAGCAGTTTCCCCACCCGGAACATTCAGTACTTC.

The chain is built from TRBV7-3 and TRBJ2-1; TRBD2 agrees at 9 bases. V shed 5 bases and J 3 bases; nucleotides not matched to a gene: 2. Germline CDR1 SGHTA, CDR2 FQGTGA. This CDR3 has 14 amino acids. The CDR3 spells CASSPSGVYNEQFF. The DNA for the CDR3 is TGTGCCAGCAGCCCTAGCGGGGTCTACAATGAGCAGTTCTTC.

The chain couples TRBV5-1 to TRBJ1-4, with 9 bases matching TRBD1. The CDR3 covers 18 residues. V lost 2 bases and J lost 0; bases outside the gene matches: 8. The germline V gene encodes CDR1 SGHRS and CDR2 YFSETQ. The CDR3 sequence: CASSLQGATTATNEKLFF. In DNA, the CDR3 is TGCGCCAGCAGCTTACAGGGGGCGACGACAGCAACTAATGAAAAACTGTTTTTT. The variable domain in full, completed from reference TRBV5-1 and TRBJ1-4, reads KAGVTQTPRYLIKTRGQQVTLSCSPISGHRSVSWYQQTPGQGLQFLFEYFSETQRNKGNFPGRFSGRQFSNSRSEMNVSTLELGDSALYLCASSLQGATTATNEKLFFGSGTQLSVL.

The J gene is TRBJ2-3, the V gene TRBV7-2; 14 nucleotides match TRBD2. The CDR3 runs to 15 residues. The J segment lost 7 bases and the V segment lost 7 bases, leaving 7 bases of the junction unmatched. CDR1 SGHTA and CDR2 FQGNSA come from the germline V gene. The chain's CDR3 is CASTQTSGRGNTQYF. The CDR3, as DNA: TGTGCCAGCACCCAGACTAGCGGGAGGGGAAATACGCAGTATTTT.

In nucleotides, the CDR3 is TGTGCCAGCAAAGACGGACAACTAATTGAAAAACTGTTTTTT. This translates into CASKDGQLIEKLFF. This rearrangement joins TRBV2 to TRBJ1-4, with D possibly being TRBD1 (5 bases). Trimming shortened V by 7 bases and J by 7 bases, and 16 bases separated the two germline ends. The V gene's germline CDR1 is SNHLY and CDR2 FYNNEI. The CDR3 has 14 residues.

The chain carries TRBV21-1 and TRBJ1-5; TRBD1 reflects the table's D call only, with no check against the DNA. TRBV21-1 is listed as a pseudogene. The CDR3 runs 16 residues. The CDR3 region is CASIPRGEELNQPQHF. CDR3 in DNA: TGTGCCAGCATTCCCAGGGGAGAGGAGCTCAATCAGCCCCAGCATTTT.

The chain recombines TRBV6-5 with TRBJ1-5; D is ambiguous. Trimming removed 6 bases from V and 0 bases from J, with 9 bases in between. Germline V gene data show CDR1 as MNHEY and CDR2 as SVGAGI. The CDR3 spans 14 residues. The CDR3 loop reads CASSSGYSNQPQHF. CDR3 nucleotides: TGTGCCAGCAGCTCAGGCTATAGCAATCAGCCCCAGCATTTT.

The chain carries TRBV5-1 and TRBJ1-4, with unresolved D. The V and J ends lost 1 base and 2 bases respectively, with 9 bases between them. Germline CDR1 SGHRS, CDR2 YFSETQ. The CDR3 length is 15 residues. The CDR3: CASSLQAGTNEKLFF. The CDR3 bases are TGCGCCAGCAGCTTGCAGGCGGGCACTAATGAAAAACTGTTTTTT.